This T cell receptor (beta chain) was sequenced in a study of response to subunit inactivated influenza vaccine. Study-wide findings and caveats: Authors proposed each seasonal influenza vaccination draws in few new T cells.

The V segment lost 5 bases and the J segment 5 bases; nucleotides outside the gene matches: 5. The germline V gene encodes CDR1 SGHRS and CDR2 YFSETQ. This CDR3 region has 13 residues. On this clonotype itself: Its antigen is as yet unknown.

TCRdb called the RT-PCR reads again in MiXCR, with one record for every CDR3 protein. The table records around 570,000 distinct CDR3 sequences, about 11% of them present only once. Another study also made use of these data, one on T cells expressing NK-cell markers. That work adds: Making the TCR beta cDNA relied on 5'RACE template switching with UMIs. About 1.0-7.0% of CD8+ T cells in about 6 donors belonged to dominant NKG2C+ clonotypes. There remained a lack of clarity about HCMV specificity of expanded NKG2C+ T cell clones.

The TCR was taken from a man aged 45-65 years who received an inactivated influenza vaccine. V and J are TRBV5-1 and TRBJ2-3; 7 nucleotides match TRBD1. Sequenced material: PBMCs from blood, taken on the day of vaccination. CDR3 loop: CASSMGQIDTQYF. The CDR3 DNA follows: TGCGCCAGCAGTATGGGACAGATAGATACGCAGTATTTT. Looking up the rest from reference TRBV5-1 and TRBJ2-3 gives the full variable domain: KAGVTQTPRYLIKTRGQQVTLSCSPISGHRSVSWYQQTPGQGLQFLFEYFSETQRNKGNFPGRFSGRQFSNSRSEMNVSTLELGDSALYLCASSMGQIDTQYFGPGTRLTVL.